This TCR beta chain was sequenced for a study of tumor-infiltrating lymphocytes in primary liver carcinoma. A constant-region primer served to make TCR beta cDNA from roughly 460 ng total RNA. Three nested multiplex PCR rounds, a slightly modified ARM-PCR, produced the libraries for TCR beta. The first two PCR rounds used TRBV1-TRBV30 primers with a Cbeta primer, approximately 10 cycles each. TCRdb analysed the multiplex PCR reads with MiXCR anew, one entry per CDR3 protein. The sample contains about 200,000 distinct CDR3 sequences, roughly 61% of which appear only once. The source of the blood RNA was unsorted whole blood, and germline DNA was extracted as well. It was before surgery that about 3.7 milliliters of peripheral blood were collected. The germline gives CDR1 SQVTM, CDR2 ANQGSEA. The V end lost 1 base, the J end lost 0 bases, and 18 bases lay between the germline ends. The CDR3 spans 17 residues.

To note about this clonotype: Its antigen is unknown.

Study-wide results and limits: Tumor-adjacent and tumor-blood pairs shared less of their repertoires than tumor region pairs shared.

The sequence was collected from a woman aged 60-70 years with primary liver carcinoma and hepatitis B virus infection. Sequencing was carried out using peripheral blood. This rearrangement joins TRBV29-1 to TRBJ1-1, with a possible D match to TRBD1 (6 bases). CDR3 nucleotides: TGCAGCGTTGAAGCGGTAGGGGGGCCGATGATGAACACTGAAGCTTTCTTT. This gives the protein CSVEAVGGPMMNTEAFF.